These T cell receptor beta chains were read from a single sample in a study of PD-1 blockade in mismatch repair-deficient tumors. Their specific antigens are unknown. Produced via immunoSEQ multiplex PCR; TCRdb's table is partial and in-frame only. The sample lists roughly 13,000 clones; 80% to 90% were seen once. The material was cells cultured in vitro, obtained from a patient treated with pembrolizumab. These receptors were obtained from an adult with mismatch repair-deficient cancer. Both conserved end residues are trimmed from each CDR3.

V: TRBV11-2
CDR3: ASSLGRASGDQETQY

V: TRBV4-2
CDR3: ASTDPGTSPTDTQY

V: TRBV5-1
CDR3: ASSLRQGYTGELF

V: TRBV6-5
CDR3: ASSYSSRSNQPQH

V: TRBV4-1
CDR3: ASSQRDRGTEQF

V: TRBV25-1
CDR3: ASSPARGVAYEQY

V: TRBV27
CDR3: ASSLRGNLYNEQF

V: TRBV11-2
CDR3: ASSLSPASIAETQY

V: TRBV28
CDR3: ASSLVDSNQPQH

V: TRBV29-1
CDR3: SVEEGFNQPQH

V: TRBV5-1
CDR3: ASSLGFGTEAF

V: TRBV6-6
CDR3: ASSYLQGGEQY

V: TRBV25-1
CDR3: ASKEREGGYNEQF

V: TRBV7-9
CDR3: ASSWGQANTEAF

V: TRBV7-3
CDR3: ASSFGTGAYEQY

V: TRBV11-2
CDR3: ASSFGLAKQETQY

V: TRBV6-1
CDR3: ASSETGGGLKQY

V: TRBV28
CDR3: ASSPGLGQTGELF

V: TRBV28
CDR3: ASSLGPTSNYGYT

V: TRBV28
CDR3: ASSIQGLLLYGYT

V: TRBV6-4
CDR3: ASSEFGGVGNEQF

V: TRBV29-1
CDR3: SVLGQGGWGYT

V: TRBV18
CDR3: ASSPQVHSSSYEQY

V: TRBV5-1
CDR3: ASSPIKGGGFTEAF

V: TRBV29-1
CDR3: SVDNSGGPDYGYT

V: TRBV19
CDR3: ASSGLPRADLT

V: TRBV2
CDR3: ASSSRDSGYEQY

V: TRBV29-1
CDR3: SGGWTHEQY

V: TRBV7-9
CDR3: ASSSRDNSPLH